This TCR beta chain emerged from a study of OX40 agonist ivuxolimab in advanced cancers. Points from the study as a whole: CD8+ T cells were the subset that, on average, had more expanded clones than CD4+.

Assay: immunoSEQ multiplex PCR; the TCRdb copy retains only in-frame clones and omits some. The sample includes about 11,000 clones, roughly four fifths of them seen just once. Germline V gives CDR1 MGHRA, CDR2 YSYEKL. The CDR3 extends over 16 amino acids. Points on this clone: What it binds is unknown.

The input for sequencing was CD4+ or CD8+ T cells sorted from blood, taken in a trial of the OX40 agonist ivuxolimab. This receptor was obtained from an adult with an advanced solid tumor such as melanoma, head and neck, liver or kidney cancer. This chain connects TRBV4-1 to TRBJ2-5; D could derive from TRBD1 or TRBD2 (5 bases each). The closer fit of TRBJ2-7 to the DNA end suggests the J call may be wrong. CDR3 DNA sequence: TGCGCCAGCAGCCAAGAGGAGCACGGGAAGGGGTACGAGCAGTACTTC. It codes for CASSQEEHGKGYEQYF.